Presented here are 10 T cell receptor beta chains from one specimen sequenced in a study of blood T cell repertoires in COVID-19. Assay: immunoSEQ multiplex PCR; the TCRdb copy retains only in-frame clones and omits some. There are roughly 180,000 clones in the sample; about 83% occur only once, and roughly 8.7% lies in the top ten. Sequenced material: PBMCs or T cells enriched from blood (not recorded which). The source of these receptors is a woman aged 25 to 39 who had recovered from COVID-19.

The rearrangement uses TRBV7-9 and TRBJ2-1, with TRBD1 matching over 8 bases. From germline, CDR1 is SEHNR and CDR2 FQNEAQ (reference sequence). V trimming: 5 bases; J trimming: 8 bases; junction bases outside the gene matches: 8. The CDR3 runs 14 residues. CDR3 sequence reads: CASSRDRGGDEQFF. DNA of the CDR3: TGTGCCAGCAGCCGCGACAGGGGCGGGGATGAGCAGTTCTTC.

The J gene is TRBJ2-3, the V gene TRBV13; the match to TRBD2 covers 10 bases. V dropped 4 bases and J dropped 4; count of bases not matched to a gene: 11. Germline CDR1 and CDR2: PRHDT and FYEKMQ (reference sequence). This CDR3 is 17 amino acids long. CDR3 amino acids: CASSSAVLAGTADTQYF. In nucleotides, the CDR3 is TGTGCCAGCAGCTCGGCGGTACTAGCGGGGACCGCAGATACGCAGTATTTT.

The chain links TRBV11-2 to TRBJ2-7, with D uncertain. Germline V CDR1 and CDR2: SGHAT, FQNNGV. This CDR3 region has 11 residues. Trimming stripped 3 bases from V and 4 bases from J, with 4 bases between. CDR3 sequence (DNA): TGTGCCAGCAGCTTTTCTTACGAGCAGTACTTC. Translation: CASSFSYEQYF. Drawing the rest from reference TRBV11-2 and TRBJ2-7, the complete variable domain is EAGVAQSPRYKIIEKRQSVAFWCNPISGHATLYWYQQILGQGPKLLIQFQNNGVVDDSQLPKDRFSAERLKGVDSTLKIQPAKLEDSAVYLCASSFSYEQYFGPGTRLTVT.

This chain links TRBV19 with TRBJ2-1; D is unresolved. Germline V gene lookup returns CDR1 LNHDA and CDR2 SQIVND (reference sequence). The germline V and J ends were trimmed by 4 bases and 6 bases, with 7 bases remaining between them. This CDR3 has 12 residues. The CDR3: CASSTSVNEQFF. The DNA for the CDR3 is TGTGCCAGTAGTACCTCGGTCAATGAGCAGTTCTTC.

V is TRBV6-5 and J is TRBJ1-5, with D hard to call. V was shortened by 0 bases and J by 3 bases, with 6 bases between the two germline ends. CDR1 MNHEY and CDR2 SVGAGI come from the germline V gene. The CDR3 consists of 14 residues. The CDR3 DNA reads TGTGCCAGCAGTTACTCGCACTACAATCAGCCCCAGCATTTT. Translating gives CASSYSHYNQPQHF.

The chain is built from TRBV27 and TRBJ2-2; weak D call: TRBD2 (5 bases). Trimming took off 5 bases at V and 6 bases at J, with 16 bases between the two ends. The CDR3 totals 15 residues. Germline loops: CDR1 MNHEY, CDR2 SMNVEV (reference sequence). CDR3 DNA: TGTGCCAGCAGTACGACCACTAAGCGGTCCGGGGAGCTGTTTTTT. Protein sequence: CASSTTTKRSGELFF.

The V gene is TRBV6-5, the J gene TRBJ2-3; 9 nucleotides line up with TRBD2. After removal of 7 bases from V and 3 bases from J, the junction contained 5 bases not matched to a gene. CDR3 size: 14 residues. Germline V gene sequence: CDR1 MNHEY, CDR2 SVGAGI. The CDR3 loop reads CASTPSGITDTQYF. The CDR3 DNA reads as TGTGCCAGCACCCCTAGCGGGATTACAGATACGCAGTATTTT.

This clone was seen more than once but under ten times. The chain is built from TRBV6-5 and TRBJ1-5; D possibly corresponds to TRBD1 (5 bases). In germline, CDR1 is MNHEY, CDR2 SVGAGI. Trimming removed 6 bases at V and 7 bases at J, with 19 bases between. The CDR3 is 15 amino acids. CDR3 in DNA: TGTGCCAGCAGCCCACTTCAGGGTCGAAGACAGCCCCAGCATTTT. Its protein product is CASSPLQGRRQPQHF.

The J gene is TRBJ1-5, the V gene TRBV10-3; possible D gene TRBD1, 5 bases. The CDR3 has 15 amino acids. In germline, CDR1 is ENHRY, CDR2 SYGVKD. V was trimmed by 3 bases and J by 1 base, leaving 10 bases between them. CDR3 in amino acids: CAISDWTISNQPQHF. The CDR3 bases are TGTGCCATCAGTGATTGGACAATAAGCAATCAGCCCCAGCATTTT.

The chain joins TRBV9 to TRBJ1-1, with D tentatively TRBD1 (6 bases). The CDR3 contains 14 residues. V lost 4 bases and J lost 9, with 19 bases in between. Germline assignment: CDR1 SGDLS and CDR2 YYNGEE. The CDR3 here is CASSPYGGAMQAFF. The DNA of the CDR3 is TGTGCCAGCAGCCCATACGGGGGGGCAATGCAAGCTTTCTTT.